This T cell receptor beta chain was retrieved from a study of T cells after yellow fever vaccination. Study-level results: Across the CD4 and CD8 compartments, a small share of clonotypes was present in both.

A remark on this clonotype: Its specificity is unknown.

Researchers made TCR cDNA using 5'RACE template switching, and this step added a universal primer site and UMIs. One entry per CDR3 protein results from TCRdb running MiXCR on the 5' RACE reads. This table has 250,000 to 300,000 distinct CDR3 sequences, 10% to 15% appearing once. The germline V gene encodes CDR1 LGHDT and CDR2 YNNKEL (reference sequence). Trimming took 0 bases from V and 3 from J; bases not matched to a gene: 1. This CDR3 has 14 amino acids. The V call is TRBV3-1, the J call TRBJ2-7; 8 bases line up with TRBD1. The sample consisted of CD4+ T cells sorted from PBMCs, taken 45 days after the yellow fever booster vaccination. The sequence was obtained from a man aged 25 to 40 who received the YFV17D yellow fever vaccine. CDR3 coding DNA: TGTGCCAGCAGCCAAGATGACAGGGGCTACGAGCAGTACTTC. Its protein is CASSQDDRGYEQYF.